Below, 21 T cell receptor beta chains from the same sample are listed, as sequenced in a study of PD-L1 blockade in urothelial cancer. Time point: peripheral blood 6 weeks after treatment start. TCRdb's table, derived via immunoSEQ multiplex PCR, lists solely in-frame clones and lacks some. Of about 40,000 clones listed, about four fifths are singletons. Specimen: PBMCs, collected around atezolizumab (anti-PD-L1) treatment. The receptors shown here come from a man aged 35 to 55 with urothelial cancer.

The rearrangement links TRBV11-2 to TRBJ2-7; D possibly corresponds to TRBD1 (8 bases). The CDR3 is 15 residues long. With 5 bases removed from V and 3 bases from J, the gap between germline ends came to 17 bases. Per the germline V gene, CDR1 is SGHAT and CDR2 is FQNNGV. The CDR3 region has the DNA TGTGCCAGCAGCGGGGGGGACAGGCTACTCTACGAGCAGTACTTC. This sequence encodes CASSGGDRLLYEQYF. Together with reference TRBV11-2 and TRBJ2-7, the CDR3 gives the full variable domain: EAGVAQSPRYKIIEKRQSVAFWCNPISGHATLYWYQQILGQGPKLLIQFQNNGVVDDSQLPKDRFSAERLKGVDSTLKIQPAKLEDSAVYLCASSGGDRLLYEQYFGPGTRLTVT.

This clone was recorded only once. The CDR3 nucleotides are TGTGCCAGCAGCCCCCGGTATGAGCAGTTCTTC. This sequence encodes CASSPRYEQFF. The chain is built from TRBV28 and TRBJ2-1; D not resolved. This CDR3 is built from 11 residues. The ends were cut back, 6 bases at V and 8 bases at J, with 8 bases in the middle. Germline V gene lookup returns CDR1 MDHEN and CDR2 SYDVKM.

The chain links TRBV5-5 to TRBJ1-2, with D maybe TRBD1 (6 bases). The CDR3 is 15 residues long. Germline V CDR1 and CDR2: SGHKS, YYEKEE (reference sequence). The ends were cut back, 0 bases at V and 4 bases at J, with 13 bases in the middle. CDR3 sequence: CASSLGAGASYGYTF. The CDR3 nucleotides are TGTGCCAGCAGCTTGGGGGCAGGGGCGTCCTATGGCTACACCTTC.

The chain recombines TRBV5-6 with TRBJ1-6; a weak D match, TRBD1 (6 bases). Trimming took off 0 bases at V and 14 bases at J, with 15 bases between the two ends. Germline CDR1 and CDR2: SGHDT and YYEEEE. The CDR3 consists of 14 residues. The CDR3 protein is CASSLEAGEISLHF. The CDR3 DNA sequence: TGTGCCAGCAGCTTGGAGGCAGGGGAAATATCCCTCCACTTT.

The chain carries TRBV19 and TRBJ2-3, with 11 positions matching TRBD2. The CDR3 is 16 amino acids. Germline V lookup: CDR1 LNHDA, CDR2 SQIVND (reference sequence). Trimming removed 5 bases from V and 2 bases from J; junction bases left unmatched: 6. The CDR3 coding sequence is TGTGCCAGTAGTGCAGGACTAGCGGGCTTCACAGATACGCAGTATTTT. As protein: CASSAGLAGFTDTQYF.

V is TRBV10-3 and J is TRBJ2-1; the match to TRBD1 covers 9 bases. This CDR3 comprises 13 residues. V was clipped by 11 bases and J by 6 bases; unmatched bases: 8. Per the germline V gene, CDR1 is ENHRY and CDR2 is SYGVKD. The CDR3, as DNA: TGTGCCGTAGGGGGGACAGGGACCAATGAGCAGTTCTTC. This sequence encodes CAVGGTGTNEQFF.

The chain links TRBV28 to TRBJ2-1, with 9 bases lining up with TRBD1. The CDR3 totals 16 residues. V trimming: 1 base; J trimming: 3 bases; junction bases outside the gene matches: 4. Germline lookup yields CDR1 MDHEN and CDR2 SYDVKM. CDR3 loop: CASSLYGTGYYNEQFF. The CDR3 nucleotides read TGTGCCAGCAGTTTATACGGGACAGGGTACTACAATGAGCAGTTCTTC.

CDR3 amino acids: CASIPDRLSSYTF. CDR3 coding DNA: TGTGCCAGCATCCCCGACAGGCTTTCTAGCTACACCTTC. The chain joins TRBV28 to TRBJ1-2; tentative D call: TRBD1 (6 bases). This CDR3 has 13 amino acids. The V gene lost 7 bases and the J gene lost 9 bases, with 18 bases spanning the gap. From germline, CDR1 is MDHEN and CDR2 SYDVKM.

The chain uses TRBV28 and TRBJ2-3; TRBD2 agrees at 7 bases. V gave up 10 bases and J gave up 9 bases; unmatched junction bases: 10. The CDR3 consists of 12 residues. Germline lookup yields CDR1 MDHEN and CDR2 SYDVKM. The CDR3 here is CATQVTGGTQYF. The CDR3 region has the DNA TGTGCCACGCAGGTCACGGGAGGCACGCAGTATTTT.

The rearrangement joins TRBV18 to TRBJ2-2; unclear D gene. V lost 2 bases, J lost 4 bases, and 8 bases lay in between. The CDR3 length is 14 residues. CDR1 is KGHSH and CDR2 is LQKENI in the germline V gene. CDR3 bases: TGTGCCAGCTCACCATTCGGTACCACCGGGGAGCTGTTTTTT. Its translation: CASSPFGTTGELFF.

V is TRBV7-9 and J is TRBJ2-1; 11 bases align to TRBD2. The CDR3 length is 16 residues. The V segment lost 5 bases and the J segment 6 bases; nucleotides outside the gene matches: 9. Germline-derived CDR1 and CDR2 are SEHNR and FQNEAQ (reference sequence). CDR3 residues: CASSLHRLAGPNEQFF. The CDR3 coding sequence is TGTGCCAGCAGCCTCCACCGACTAGCGGGACCCAATGAGCAGTTCTTC.

The chain carries TRBV5-1 and TRBJ1-1; D unclear. Germline CDR1 and CDR2: SGHRS and YFSETQ. V lost 0 bases to trimming and J lost 5 bases, with 11 bases between them. CDR3 size: 14 residues. Written as DNA, the CDR3 is TGCGCCAGCAGCTTGGGTGGGCGGGTAACTGAAGCTTTCTTT. Encoded protein: CASSLGGRVTEAFF.

The genes are TRBV5-6 and TRBJ1-2; 9 bases line up with TRBD1. Germline V gene data show CDR1 as SGHDT and CDR2 as YYEEEE. Trimming at V came to 1 base and at J to 3 bases, leaving 13 bases not matched to a gene. CDR3 length: 18 residues. CDR3 nucleotides: TGTGCCAGCAGCTTGTCGCCCATTAACAGGGGGCTTGACTATGGCTACACCTTC. It encodes CASSLSPINRGLDYGYTF.

The rearrangement joins TRBV28 to TRBJ1-1; a possible D gene is TRBD1 (5 bases). This CDR3 spans 15 amino acids. Germline CDR1 is MDHEN and CDR2 is SYDVKM. V dropped 6 bases and J dropped 1 base, with 15 bases sitting between them. As DNA, the CDR3 is TGTGCCAGCAGGATAGAAGGGGTAGGGAACACTGAAGCTTTCTTT. It is translated as CASRIEGVGNTEAFF.

CDR3 DNA: TGTGCCAGCAGGCTGACTAGCGGGAGGGAACACGAGCAGTACTTC. Its protein product is CASRLTSGREHEQYF. This sequence joins TRBV6-5 and TRBJ2-7; TRBD2 matches at 14 bases. The CDR3 spans 15 residues. J was trimmed by 5 bases and V by 6 bases; bases with no gene match: 6. CDR1 MNHEY and CDR2 SVGAGI come from the germline V gene.

The V and J genes are TRBV6-1 and TRBJ2-7; D ambiguous. Germline loops: CDR1 MNHNS, CDR2 SASEGT. Between the trimmed V and J ends, which lost 0 bases and 4 bases, there was a span of 19 bases. The CDR3 covers 17 residues. The CDR3 coding sequence is TGTGCCAGCAGTGAAGCGCGATGGGCAGAACTGCTTTACGAGCAGTACTTC. This gives the protein CASSEARWAELLYEQYF.

The chain joins TRBV9 to TRBJ1-3; D unresolved. Germline values: CDR1 SGDLS, CDR2 YYNGEE. V was pared by 0 bases and J by 2 bases, with 9 bases between. The CDR3 is made up of 15 amino acids. The CDR3 sequence is CASSVGSMAGNTIYF. CDR3 sequence (DNA): TGTGCCAGCAGCGTAGGTTCTATGGCTGGAAACACCATATATTTT.

This clone was observed once. The rearrangement uses TRBV7-6 and TRBJ1-2, with D tentatively TRBD1 (5 bases). CDR1 is SGHVS and CDR2 is FNYEAQ in the germline V gene. Trimming took off 1 base at V and 5 bases at J, with 8 bases between the two ends. The CDR3 is 13 amino acids. The CDR3 region has the DNA TGTGCCAGCAGCTTAGGGTCAGGGTATGGCTACACCTTC. It codes for CASSLGSGYGYTF.

V usage is TRBV28 and J usage is TRBJ1-2; 8 nucleotides agree with TRBD1. Germline V gene sequence: CDR1 MDHEN, CDR2 SYDVKM. V lost 4 bases to trimming and J lost 6 bases; unmatched junction nucleotides: 10. The CDR3 is made up of 15 amino acids. The CDR3 sequence is CASSSLTATGDGYTF. CDR3 DNA sequence: TGTGCCAGCAGTTCCCTGACCGCGACAGGGGATGGCTACACCTTC.

The V gene is TRBV29-1, the J gene TRBJ2-1, with 9 bases aligning to TRBD2. The CDR3 totals 15 residues. Germline values: CDR1 SQVTM, CDR2 ANQGSEA. Trimming at V came to 5 bases and at J to 3 bases, leaving 8 bases not matched to a gene. CDR3 region: CSVPGLAFLYNEQFF. The CDR3 region has the DNA TGCAGCGTTCCGGGACTAGCCTTTCTCTACAATGAGCAGTTCTTC.

The genes are TRBV18 and TRBJ1-2; D is possibly TRBD1 (5 bases). Per germline, CDR1 KGHSH and CDR2 LQKENI. V shed 3 bases and J shed 5 bases, with 13 bases lying between them. This CDR3 comprises 14 residues. The CDR3 nucleotides are TGTGCCAGCTCACCGACAGTAGGGTCTTATGGCTACACCTTC. This translates into CASSPTVGSYGYTF.